This T cell receptor (beta chain) was documented in a study of identical twins' blood T cells (dated by TCRdb to the early 2010s). Context from the whole study: Some 51 million Illumina reads were obtained across approximately twelve libraries, comprising six alpha-chain and six beta-chain libraries. To assess how genetics influences repertoire formation, the study used next-generation sequencing to compare the TCR alpha and beta chain repertoires of three pairs of monozygous twins. Findings and caveats that apply to the study as a whole: Independent studies were stated to be required to validate the proposed role of the TCRalpha J segment in MHC recognition during thymic selection. The number of shared CDR3 clonotypes between two donors was mainly determined by the product of their cloneset sizes, and twins did not clearly deviate from this trend. Among the most abundant TCRbeta clonotypes, more CDR3 sequences were shared by each donor with her twin than with unrelated donors. V gene usage, even among non-selected out-of-frame TCRbeta clonotypes, was reported to be markedly more similar within twin pairs than between unrelated donors. Because the twins were reared together, environmental influences could not be excluded as an explanation for twin similarity.

Libraries came from 5' RACE. Instrument used: Illumina Genome Analyzer IIx. RNA-based TCR cDNA libraries were prepared by a previously described protocol with several modifications. To prevent cross-contamination, sample-specific barcodes were introduced on both ends of each TCR cDNA library during cDNA synthesis and amplification. From the authors' description of their analysis: Between about 95,000 and nearly 500,000 clonotypes were identified per individual, with about 2.2 to 3.6 million CDR3-containing reads per library. Reads with improper barcode index combinations were discarded, after which clonesets were built for each library with the MiTCR software. During the assembly of CDR3 clonotypes by MiTCR, low-quality reads were filtered or rescued and PCR and sequencing errors were corrected. Artificial out-of-frame clonotypes were mapped to in-frame sequences, with one indel allowed in the CDR3, and then removed. Similarity of V and J gene usage between donors was measured as Jensen-Shannon divergence divided by mean entropy. TCRdb reran the public reads through fastp at Q25 and MiXCR, keeping productive beta chains. CDR3 protein sequences are deduplicated, and each keeps its most common genes and DNA. The V and J calls follow TCRdb's processing rather than the paper's. The sample table contains roughly 380,000 distinct CDR3 sequences; only one count was recorded for more than 25% of them. 5.5% to 7% of the sample is held by the ten biggest clonotypes.

The donors were six healthy women who made up three monozygous twin pairs. All three twin pairs had been raised together and were thought likely to have encountered the same vaccines and infectious agents. RNA was isolated from peripheral blood mononuclear cells and used to prepare TCR cDNA libraries. V loses 0 bases, J loses 0 bases, and the germline ends lie 8 bases apart. CDR1 and CDR2 are read off the germline V gene as SGDLS and YYNGEE. The CDR3 runs 15 amino acids, cysteine and phenylalanine included. The sequence is cut down to CDR3 DNA, 45 bases in frame from base 1. To note about this clonotype: Its antigen remains unidentified. Base quality data are lacking; no much larger clone is found one base away.

The source material was PBMCs. This receptor was taken from a woman between 18 and 55 years old in good health. Recombination joined TRBV9 with TRBJ2-3; confidence is insufficient to name the D gene. The DNA sequence is given as TGTGCCAGCAGCGTAGGGTGTCTAAGCACAGATACGCAGTATTTT. It encodes CASSVGCLSTDTQYF.